This T cell receptor (beta chain) was captured by sequencing in a study of T cell repertoires in cytomegalovirus infection. TCRdb reprocessed the reads with MiXCR, giving one entry per CDR3 protein. Counted here are fewer than 350,000 distinct CDR3 sequences, around 29% occurring once; the ten biggest clones make up 15% to 20%. Deletions cut 0 bases from V and 6 bases from J, with 12 bases between. The CDR3 spans 15 residues. Germline V gene data show CDR1 as MDHEN and CDR2 as SYDVKM. This clonotype was seen a few times. The antigen is not known. Study results and caveats: Carriers of CMV and the relevant HLA type were discriminated by public TCR beta frequency. Across the ex vivo response, the dominant clonotypes were HLA-C-restricted CMV-specific TCR beta clonotypes.

The material was cultured PBMCs, obtained from culture after CMV antigen stimulation. The V gene is TRBV28, the J gene TRBJ2-4, with D unresolved. This TCR came from a human donor in good health (CMV status not recorded). Some clones in this sample may be carry-over from other donors' samples. CDR3 protein: CASSLWTGGGNIQYF. In DNA, the CDR3 is TGTGCCAGCAGTTTATGGACCGGCGGCGGAAACATTCAGTACTTC.